The 8 T cell receptor beta chains given below trace back to one sample, sequenced in a study of blood T cell repertoires in COVID-19. Assay: immunoSEQ multiplex PCR; the TCRdb copy retains only in-frame clones and omits some. The table includes hundreds of thousands of clones, approximately 90% detected once. Sequenced sample: peripheral blood. The receptors were sampled from a man aged 55 to 70 with COVID-19, enrolled during active disease.

The chain has TRBV18 and TRBJ2-6, with 10 bases lining up with TRBD2. From germline, CDR1 is KGHSH and CDR2 LQKENI. V lost 1 base, J lost 2 bases, and 2 bases stayed unmatched. The CDR3 totals 17 residues. CDR3 in DNA: TGTGCCAGCTCACCACTGCTAGCGGGAGCTGGGGCCAACGTCCTGACTTTC. It encodes CASSPLLAGAGANVLTF.

V gene TRBV6-5 combines with J gene TRBJ1-2; 10 bases match TRBD1. After removal of 5 bases from V and 5 bases from J, the junction contained 8 bases not matched to a gene. This CDR3 spans 15 amino acids. The germline V gene encodes CDR1 MNHEY and CDR2 SVGAGI. The CDR3 DNA follows: TGTGCCAGCAGTAGGAGCGGGACAGGGGTTTATGGCTACACCTTC. Amino acids: CASSRSGTGVYGYTF.

The rearrangement uses TRBV6-2 or TRBV6-3 and TRBJ1-2; TRBD1 aligns across 8 bases. Germline CDR1 is MNHEY and CDR2 is SVGEGT. The CDR3 totals 14 residues. The V gene end was trimmed by 2 bases and the J gene end by 6 bases; junction bases not matched to a gene: 5. As DNA, the CDR3 is TGTGCCAGCAGTTACCGGACAGGGCCAGATGGCTACACCTTC. Residues: CASSYRTGPDGYTF.

V and J are TRBV2 and TRBJ1-3; the D is unclear. The CDR3 runs to 13 residues. Germline values: CDR1 SNHLY, CDR2 FYNNEI. The CDR3 nucleotides are TGTGCTTACCGTACAGCTTCTGGAAACACCATATATTTT. It yields the protein CAYRTASGNTIYF.

V gene TRBV3-1 (or the pseudogene TRBV3-2) combines with J gene TRBJ2-4; a weak D match, TRBD2 (5 bases). Germline CDR1 reads LGHDT; CDR2 reads YNNKEL (reference sequence). Trimming cost V 4 bases and J 0 bases, with 13 bases left between them. The CDR3 covers 16 residues. In DNA form, the CDR3 reads TGTGCCAGCAGCCTTAGCGAGACATTAGCCAAAAACATTCAGTACTTC. Residues: CASSLSETLAKNIQYF.

In this sample, this clone turned up once. V is TRBV7-2 and J is TRBJ2-7; possible D gene TRBD1, 5 bases. Trimming left V 6 bases short and J 0 bases short, with 12 bases between. CDR1 and CDR2 from the germline V gene are SGHTA and FQGNSA. There are 14 residues in the CDR3. Here the CDR3 DNA reads TGTGCCAGCAGTGACAGCCGGAGCTCCTACGAGCAGTACTTC. The encoded protein is CASSDSRSSYEQYF.

The chain recombines TRBV30 with TRBJ1-1, with D maybe TRBD1 (6 bases). The CDR3 is made up of 15 amino acids. The V gene's germline CDR1 is GTSNPN and CDR2 SVGIG (reference sequence). V lost 3 bases to trimming and J lost 6 bases, with 20 bases between them. As DNA, the CDR3 is TGTGCCTGGAGCCTCTCAAGACAGGCGGGCGCTGAAGCTTTCTTT. Translated, it gives CAWSLSRQAGAEAFF.

The chain's CDR3 is CSASLRTKETQYF. CDR3 DNA sequence: TGCAGTGCTAGTTTGAGGACTAAAGAGACCCAGTACTTC. The gene calls are TRBV20-1 and TRBJ2-5; perhaps TRBD2 as D (6 bases). Between the trimmed V and J ends, which lost 3 bases and 3 bases, there was a span of 11 bases. Germline V gene data show CDR1 as DFQATT and CDR2 as SNEGSKA (reference sequence). This CDR3 region has 13 residues.